The 28 T cell receptor beta chains given below trace back to one sample, sequenced in a study of blood T cell repertoires in COVID-19. TCRdb's copy holds only in-frame clones and misses some; the assay was immunoSEQ multiplex PCR. In the table there are around 97,000 clones, roughly four fifths of which are singletons. The specimen was peripheral blood. Every receptor here comes from an older man with acute or convalescent COVID-19.

This clone was seen once. This chain connects TRBV11-2 to TRBJ1-2; D is ambiguous. The V gene's germline CDR1 is SGHAT and CDR2 FQNNGV. The V end was cut by 4 bases, the J end by 4 bases, with 13 bases between. The CDR3 runs to 14 residues. This CDR3 is CASSYTGRSYGYTF. The CDR3 DNA reads as TGTGCCAGCAGCTATACGGGGAGATCCTATGGCTACACCTTC.

The CDR3 nucleotides are TGTGCCAGCAGCACTCCCTTCACTTGGACTAGCGGGAAAGGAGGATCAGATACGCAGTATTTT. Protein: CASSTPFTWTSGKGGSDTQYF. The V gene is TRBV28, the J gene TRBJ2-3; 12 nucleotides match TRBD2. The germline CDR1 and CDR2 sequences are MDHEN and SYDVKM. The V and J ends lost 6 bases and 4 bases, in that order; junction bases with no gene match: 23. This CDR3 has 21 residues.

The chain joins TRBV6-5 to TRBJ2-7, with 13 bases matching TRBD2. V lost 8 bases, J lost 1 base, and 2 bases stayed unmatched. Germline V gene lookup returns CDR1 MNHEY and CDR2 SVGAGI. The CDR3 spans 14 residues. The CDR3 DNA follows: TGTGCCAGCCGGACTAGCGGGGGATCCTACGAGCAGTACTTC. The encoded protein is CASRTSGGSYEQYF.

The genes are TRBV12-5 and TRBJ1-2; possibly TRBD1 for D (6 bases). The germline V gene has CDR1 LGHNT and CDR2 FRNRAP. V was trimmed by 3 bases and J by 1 base, leaving 12 bases between them. The CDR3 is 15 residues long. CDR3 sequence reads: CASGFLNRVNYGYTF. Written as DNA, the CDR3 is TGTGCTAGTGGTTTCCTGAACAGGGTTAACTATGGCTACACCTTC.

The chain joins TRBV12-3 or TRBV12-4 to TRBJ1-5; D ambiguous. V was pared by 6 bases and J by 5 bases, with 8 bases between. The length of the CDR3 is 12 residues. As DNA, the CDR3 is TGTGCCAGCAGCCTATCGTATCAGCCCCAGCATTTT. Amino acids: CASSLSYQPQHF.

This rearrangement joins TRBV2 to TRBJ2-5; D uncertain. The CDR3 has 14 residues. V was shortened by 5 bases and J by 2 bases, with 12 bases between the two germline ends. CDR1 is SNHLY and CDR2 is FYNNEI in the germline V gene. CDR3 coding DNA: TGTGCCAGCAGTCGTCCGCTTAGTCAAGAGACCCAGTACTTC. Translating it yields CASSRPLSQETQYF.

This clone was observed a single time. The genes are TRBV3-1 (or the pseudogene TRBV3-2) and TRBJ2-5, with 10 bases that match TRBD1. This CDR3 region has 15 residues. The V and J ends lost 4 bases and 4 bases, in that order; junction bases with no gene match: 6. CDR1 and CDR2 from the germline V gene are LGHDT and YNNKEL (reference sequence). CDR3 sequence (DNA): TGTGCCAGCAGCCGTACCCGGGACAGGGGAGAGACCCAGTACTTC. Translating it yields CASSRTRDRGETQYF.

CDR3 amino acids: CSVSTQGSYEQYF. In DNA form, the CDR3 reads TGCAGCGTTTCCACGCAGGGATCCTACGAGCAGTACTTC. The rearrangement links TRBV29-1 to TRBJ2-7, with D perhaps matching TRBD1 (5 bases). V gave up 5 bases and J gave up 1 base, with 12 bases separating them. From germline, CDR1 is SQVTM and CDR2 ANQGSEA. There are 13 residues in the CDR3.

The rearrangement links TRBV7-2 to TRBJ1-1, with TRBD1 matching over 7 bases. Losses at the gene ends were 5 bases for V and 4 bases for J; bases not matched to a gene: 4. The germline CDR1 and CDR2 sequences are SGHTA and FQGNSA. The length of the CDR3 is 13 residues. CDR3 region: CASSPPGGTEAFF. DNA for the CDR3: TGTGCCAGCAGCCCCCCAGGGGGCACTGAAGCTTTCTTT.

The V gene is TRBV28, the J gene TRBJ1-6; TRBD1 matches 10 bases. The ends lost 6 bases at V and 9 bases at J; junction bases unmatched: 2. The germline gives CDR1 MDHEN, CDR2 SYDVKM. There are 13 residues in the CDR3. The CDR3 loop reads CASRGQGVSPLHF. As DNA, the CDR3 is TGTGCCAGCAGAGGACAGGGGGTTTCACCCCTCCACTTT.

The V gene is TRBV5-1, the J gene TRBJ2-1; TRBD2 aligns across 14 bases. The CDR3 consists of 16 residues. Germline V gene lookup returns CDR1 SGHRS and CDR2 YFSETQ. J was trimmed by 9 bases and V by 4 bases; bases with no gene match: 9. The CDR3 sequence is CASSPGTSGGWGEQFF. In DNA, the CDR3 is TGCGCCAGCAGCCCCGGGACTAGCGGGGGCTGGGGTGAGCAGTTCTTC.

The gene calls are TRBV6-5 and TRBJ2-2, with 8 positions matching TRBD2. Germline V CDR1 and CDR2: MNHEY, SVGAGI. With V trimmed by 8 bases and J by 5 bases, 10 bases remained unmatched. The CDR3 covers 15 residues. CDR3 sequence reads: CASREGGARTGELFF. In DNA, the CDR3 is TGTGCCAGCCGGGAGGGGGGCGCGAGGACCGGGGAGCTGTTTTTT.

This rearrangement joins TRBV28 to TRBJ1-3; no firm D call. CDR1 is MDHEN, CDR2 SYDVKM, per germline. The V gene lost 3 bases and the J gene lost 0 bases, with 12 bases spanning the gap. This CDR3 is built from 16 residues. The CDR3 coding sequence is TGTGCCAGCAGTTTGGGAGGTACCCTCTCTGGAAACACCATATATTTT. As protein: CASSLGGTLSGNTIYF.

The chain joins TRBV2 to TRBJ1-5; D is unclear. The CDR3 loop spans 17 amino acids. CDR1 and CDR2 from the germline V gene are SNHLY and FYNNEI. Trimming took 0 bases from V and 0 from J, leaving 12 bases between them. This CDR3 reads CASSEAQGRYSNQPQHF. The CDR3 nucleotides read TGTGCCAGCAGTGAAGCGCAAGGGAGATATAGCAATCAGCCCCAGCATTTT. Supplemented by reference TRBV2 and TRBJ1-5, the full variable domain reads EPEVTQTPSHQVTQMGQEVILRCVPISNHLYFYWYRQILGQKVEFLVSFYNNEISEKSEIFDDQFSVERPDGSNFTLKIRSTKLEDSAMYFCASSEAQGRYSNQPQHFGDGTRLSIL.

The chain carries TRBV2 and TRBJ1-5, with 9 bases aligning to TRBD1. V was pared by 6 bases and J by 3 bases, with 3 bases of the junction left unmatched. This CDR3 contains 14 residues. Looked up from germline, CDR1 is SNHLY and CDR2 is FYNNEI. The DNA for the CDR3 is TGTGCCAGCAGAGGACAGGGGCCCAATCAGCCCCAGCATTTT. It codes for CASRGQGPNQPQHF.

The chain combines TRBV6-6 with TRBJ1-5; D possibly corresponds to TRBD1 (6 bases). The germline V gene encodes CDR1 MNHNY and CDR2 SVGAGI (reference sequence). This CDR3 is 13 amino acids long. The ends were cut back, 10 bases at V and 7 bases at J, with 17 bases in the middle. This CDR3 reads CATLNTGRQPQHF. The CDR3 DNA reads TGTGCCACTTTGAATACAGGGAGACAGCCCCAGCATTTT.

V and J are TRBV7-9 and TRBJ1-2, with 12 bases matching TRBD1. Losses at the gene ends were 3 bases for V and 13 bases for J; bases not matched to a gene: 6. Germline assignment: CDR1 SEHNR and CDR2 FQNEAQ (reference sequence). The CDR3 covers 13 residues. The CDR3, as DNA: TGTGCCAGCAGCTTCCCGGGACAGGGGGCCTCCACCTTC. Residues: CASSFPGQGASTF.

V is TRBV7-9 and J is TRBJ2-3; 7 bases align to TRBD1. This CDR3 is 16 amino acids long. V shed 11 bases and J 0 bases; nucleotides not matched to a gene: 14. Germline CDR1 SEHNR, CDR2 FQNEAQ (reference sequence). CDR3 nucleotides: TGTGCCCTACCAAGGGGGCTTGGGTATAGCACAGATACGCAGTATTTT. Translating gives CALPRGLGYSTDTQYF.

The chain links TRBV4-2 to TRBJ1-5, with D possibly matching TRBD1 (5 bases). V lost 3 bases and J 1 base, leaving 22 bases between the germline ends. The germline V gene has CDR1 LGHNA and CDR2 YNFKEQ. This CDR3 has 19 residues. The CDR3 DNA is TGTGCCAGCAGCCACGGGCTTCCGGGGGGGTCCGAGAGCAATCAGCCCCAGCATTTT. Encoded protein: CASSHGLPGGSESNQPQHF.

The genes are TRBV12-3 or TRBV12-4 and TRBJ2-1; 7 bases are shared with TRBD2. The V gene end was trimmed by 4 bases and the J gene end by 10 bases; junction bases not matched to a gene: 7. The CDR3 is made up of 13 amino acids. CDR3 DNA: TGTGCCAGCAGTTCGACTAGCCAGGGAGAGCAGTTCTTC. Its protein is CASSSTSQGEQFF.

This chain joins TRBV6-1 and TRBJ2-4; 7 bases are a match to TRBD2. The germline V gene encodes CDR1 MNHNS and CDR2 SASEGT. V gave up 1 base and J gave up 0 bases; unmatched junction bases: 0. The CDR3 contains 15 residues. CDR3 coding DNA: TGTGCCAGCAGTGAAGGGGGGGGAGCCAAAAACATTCAGTACTTC. Translated, it gives CASSEGGGAKNIQYF.

The chain is built from TRBV4-1 and TRBJ1-4; TRBD1 matches at 11 bases. Losses at the gene ends were 3 bases for V and 8 bases for J; bases not matched to a gene: 5. Germline CDR1 and CDR2: MGHRA and YSYEKL. The CDR3 consists of 15 residues. The CDR3 coding sequence is TGCGCCAGCAGCCAGGCGGACAGGGGGCAGGAAAAACTGTTTTTT. The encoded protein is CASSQADRGQEKLFF.

This chain uses TRBV5-5 with TRBJ2-7, with a possible D match to TRBD2 (6 bases). Germline values: CDR1 SGHKS, CDR2 YYEKEE (reference sequence). The CDR3 is 15 amino acids. V shed 0 bases and J shed 4 bases, with 14 bases lying between them. The CDR3 loop is CASSLGAGTHYEQYF. The DNA for the CDR3 is TGTGCCAGCAGCTTGGGGGCCGGGACTCATTACGAGCAGTACTTC.

The chain employs TRBV19 and TRBJ1-3; TRBD1 is a possible D gene (6 bases). Trimming took 6 bases from V and 0 from J, leaving 15 bases between them. Looked up from germline, CDR1 is LNHDA and CDR2 is SQIVND (reference sequence). The CDR3 contains 16 residues. The CDR3 protein is CASRPWGLISGNTIYF. In DNA form, the CDR3 reads TGTGCCAGTAGACCGTGGGGGCTAATCTCTGGAAACACCATATATTTT.

The rearrangement uses TRBV7-3 and TRBJ2-3, with D maybe TRBD1 (6 bases). Germline assignment: CDR1 SGHTA and CDR2 FQGTGA. This CDR3 contains 14 residues. Trimming stripped 5 bases from V and 0 bases from J, with 9 bases between. CDR3: CASSTGQSTDTQYF. CDR3 DNA sequence: TGTGCCAGCAGCACCGGACAGAGCACAGATACGCAGTATTTT.

This clone was counted only a few times. The chain links TRBV28 to TRBJ2-7; D is ambiguous. The V end was cut by 4 bases, the J end by 4 bases, with 17 bases between. Per the germline V gene, CDR1 is MDHEN and CDR2 is SYDVKM. The CDR3 length is 15 residues. The chain's CDR3 is CASSSTRPAMYEQYF. In DNA, the CDR3 is TGTGCCAGCAGTTCGACGCGGCCAGCGATGTACGAGCAGTACTTC.

The chain has TRBV5-1 and TRBJ1-1, with 8 bases matching TRBD1. The germline V gene encodes CDR1 SGHRS and CDR2 YFSETQ. V lost 5 bases to trimming and J lost 2 bases; unmatched junction nucleotides: 11. The CDR3 sequence is 16 residues long. The CDR3 DNA sequence: TGCGCCAGCAGGTACGACAGGGGTAGGGTTAACACTGAAGCTTTCTTT. Translating it yields CASRYDRGRVNTEAFF.

The chain combines TRBV7-3 with TRBJ2-1; 10 nucleotides line up with TRBD2. J lost 9 bases, V lost 4 bases, and 6 bases had no gene match. The germline gives CDR1 SGHTA, CDR2 FQGTGA. The CDR3 loop spans 14 amino acids. The CDR3 protein is CASSSSGTSAEQFF. The CDR3 DNA is TGTGCCAGCAGCTCATCCGGGACTAGCGCTGAGCAGTTCTTC.